A single T cell receptor beta chain is shown here with its context. TCRdb keeps only in-frame clones here, not all; method: immunoSEQ multiplex PCR. In the table there are approximately 200,000 clones, approximately 78% of which are singletons. This entry comes from a study of blood T cell repertoires in COVID-19. Study background: The United States, Italy and Spain provided the acute and convalescent COVID-19 samples. The analysed material was cDNA or gDNA that came from T cells, B-cell-depleted T cells, or PBMCs.

CDR1 is MNHNS and CDR2 is SASEGT in the germline V gene. V dropped 2 bases and J dropped 0 bases, with 8 bases sitting between them. This CDR3 has 15 residues. Seattle patients were enrolled during active infection and followed longitudinally. The sequenced sample consisted of peripheral blood. The chain couples TRBV6-1 to TRBJ1-3; unclear D gene. The sequence derives from a woman older than 75 with COVID-19, enrolled during active disease. Here the CDR3 reads CASSERRSSGNTIYF. CDR3 in DNA: TGTGCCAGCAGTGAACGGAGGAGCTCTGGAAACACCATATATTTT.